These 30 T cell receptor beta chains came from one sample sequenced in a study of CD8 T cells in Susac syndrome. A quantity of about 0.5 to 1 ug RNA underwent reverse transcription using random hexamers. TCRdb fed the immunoSEQ multiplex PCR reads into MiXCR, producing one record per CDR3 protein. The sample records about 200,000 distinct CDR3 sequences, 91% being singletons. The sequenced material came from CD4+ T cells from PBMCs. The source of these receptors is a human donor with Susac syndrome.

The V call is TRBV5-4, the J call TRBJ2-2; 11 bases align to TRBD2. This CDR3 spans 17 amino acids. From germline, CDR1 is SGHNT and CDR2 YYREEE (reference sequence). The trim removed 4 bases at V and 3 bases at J, leaving 8 bases unmatched. Written as DNA, the CDR3 is TGTGCCAGCAGCCGCCGAGGTAGCGGGGGGGACACCGGGGAGCTGTTTTTT. This encodes CASSRRGSGGDTGELFF. The whole variable domain, remainder taken from reference TRBV5-4 and TRBJ2-2, is ETGVTQSPTHLIKTRGQQVTLRCSSQSGHNTVSWYQQALGQGPQFIFQYYREEENGRGNFPPRFSGLQFPNYSSELNVNALELDDSALYLCASSRRGSGGDTGELFFGEGSRLTVL.

The chain employs TRBV7-9 and TRBJ2-2, with TRBD1 matching over 8 bases. The trim removed 5 bases at V and 5 bases at J, leaving 10 bases unmatched. Germline V CDR1 and CDR2: SEHNR, FQNEAQ (reference sequence). The CDR3 covers 16 residues. CDR3 loop: CASSPGQGWATGELFF. The CDR3 DNA sequence: TGTGCCAGCAGCCCCGGACAGGGATGGGCAACCGGGGAGCTGTTTTTT.

The chain combines TRBV7-3 with TRBJ2-7, with D possibly TRBD1 on 6 matching bases. V was cut by 5 bases and J by 0 bases, with 14 bases left in between. The CDR3 totals 15 residues. Germline CDR1 and CDR2: SGHTA and FQGTGA. This chain's CDR3 is CASSRSTGGSYEQYF. The CDR3 DNA sequence: TGTGCCAGCAGCCGATCGACAGGAGGCTCCTACGAGCAGTACTTC.

V and J are TRBV6-6 and TRBJ1-5; weak D call: TRBD1 (5 bases). The CDR3 covers 13 residues. CDR1 MNHNY and CDR2 SVGAGI come from the germline V gene (reference sequence). Trimming removed 9 bases at V and 3 bases at J, with 12 bases between. The CDR3 DNA is TGTGCCAGTGCAGGGTTTCCCAATCAGCCCCAGCATTTT. Translation: CASAGFPNQPQHF.

This sequence joins TRBV6-1 and TRBJ2-7, with D possibly being TRBD2 (7 bases). Looked up from germline, CDR1 is MNHNS and CDR2 is SASEGT. CDR3 length: 15 residues. With 6 bases removed from V and 4 bases from J, the gap between germline ends came to 19 bases. The CDR3, as DNA: TGTGCCAGCAGGTCGGGGGGCCAGGAGGAATACGAGCAGTACTTC. Encoded protein: CASRSGGQEEYEQYF.

The count of this clonotype is one. This chain connects TRBV5-1 to TRBJ1-5; tentatively, D is TRBD1 (5 bases). Trimming stripped 4 bases from V and 4 bases from J, with 12 bases between. Germline lookup yields CDR1 SGHRS and CDR2 YFSETQ. CDR3 length equals 14 residues. The CDR3 loop reads CASSGGERNQPQHF. The CDR3 nucleotides read TGCGCCAGCAGCGGGGGGGAGAGGAATCAGCCCCAGCATTTT.

The J gene is TRBJ2-7, the V gene TRBV29-1; D possibly uses TRBD1 or TRBD2 (5 bases each). The V gene lost 4 bases and the J gene lost 3 bases, with 13 bases spanning the gap. The CDR3 covers 13 residues. Germline V gives CDR1 SQVTM, CDR2 ANQGSEA. The CDR3 sequence: CSVVIHGGYEQYF. CDR3 bases: TGCAGCGTTGTCATTCATGGGGGCTACGAGCAGTACTTC.

This rearrangement joins TRBV11-1 to TRBJ2-7; D is uncertain. V lost 7 bases to trimming and J lost 6 bases, with 16 bases between them. This CDR3 is 13 amino acids long. Germline V gene lookup returns CDR1 SGHAT and CDR2 FQDESV (reference sequence). This CDR3 reads CASNAGPLSEQYF. The CDR3 DNA reads as TGTGCCAGCAACGCCGGGCCCCTGTCCGAGCAGTACTTC.

This chain links TRBV18 with TRBJ1-6, with TRBD1 matching over 11 bases. This CDR3 region has 15 residues. Trimming removed 2 bases from V and 10 bases from J; junction bases left unmatched: 4. Germline-derived CDR1 and CDR2 are KGHSH and LQKENI. The CDR3 DNA reads TGTGCCAGCTCACCAGCGGGACAGGGGGAGTCACCCCTCCACTTT. Translated: CASSPAGQGESPLHF.

As for this clonotype: The DNA is left out, because the CDR3 cannot be placed on it with certainty; the CDR3 is given as TCRdb lists it. This chain connects TRBV28 to TRBJ2-7; TRBD1, the D gene given by the table, was not confirmed from the DNA. Germline CDR1 MDHEN, CDR2 SYDVKM. Inclusive of both ends, the CDR3 amounts to 16 amino acids. This CDR3 is CASSSSTAGEPYEQYF.

This sequence joins TRBV15 and TRBJ1-2; tentative D call: TRBD1 (6 bases). The CDR3 is made up of 15 amino acids. The germline V gene encodes CDR1 LNHNV and CDR2 YYDKDF (reference sequence). Trimming removed 5 bases from V and 6 bases from J, with 19 bases in between. This CDR3 reads CATSQGQAYLNGYTF. The CDR3 DNA reads TGTGCCACCAGCCAGGGGCAGGCTTATCTAAATGGCTACACCTTC. The full variable domain, its missing parts supplied by reference TRBV15 and TRBJ1-2, is DAMVIQNPRYQVTQFGKPVTLSCSQTLNHNVMYWYQQKSSQAPKLLFHYYDKDFNNEADTPDNFQSRRPNTSFCFLDIRSPGLGDTAMYLCATSQGQAYLNGYTFGSGTRLTVV.

V gene TRBV9 combines with J gene TRBJ1-1, with D unresolved. This CDR3 is 14 amino acids long. Between the trimmed V and J ends, which lost 2 bases and 1 base, there was a span of 9 bases. The germline gives CDR1 SGDLS, CDR2 YYNGEE. CDR3 sequence: CASSVVGENTEAFF. Written as DNA, the CDR3 is TGTGCCAGCAGCGTGGTGGGTGAGAACACTGAAGCTTTCTTT.

The chain employs TRBV20-1 and TRBJ2-2; TRBD2 matches 12 bases. V was clipped by 2 bases and J by 7 bases; unmatched bases: 8. The CDR3 is made up of 16 amino acids. The germline V gene has CDR1 DFQATT and CDR2 SNEGSKA (reference sequence). The CDR3 DNA reads TGCAGTGCTAGAAGGTCTAGCGGGGGGGCTGACGGGGAGCTGTTTTTT. Amino acids: CSARRSSGGADGELFF.

The rearrangement joins TRBV24-1 to TRBJ2-3; D is unclear. The length of the CDR3 is 15 residues. V was trimmed by 5 bases and J by 0 bases, leaving 11 bases between them. Germline-derived CDR1 and CDR2 are KGHDR and SFDVKD. The CDR3 loop is CATSVGYASTDTQYF. The DNA of the CDR3 is TGTGCCACCAGTGTCGGATACGCTAGCACAGATACGCAGTATTTT.

The V gene is TRBV7-9, the J gene TRBJ1-1; D not certain. The CDR3 consists of 15 residues. V gave up 2 bases and J gave up 4 bases, with 14 bases separating them. Germline assignment: CDR1 SEHNR and CDR2 FQNEAQ (reference sequence). The CDR3 spells CASSLTGLRATEAFF. For the CDR3, the DNA is TGTGCCAGCAGCTTAACCGGGTTAAGGGCCACTGAAGCTTTCTTT.

The rearrangement uses TRBV6-5 and TRBJ2-7; D tentatively reads TRBD1 or TRBD2 (5 bases each). Trimming left V 6 bases short and J 2 bases short, with 8 bases between. The CDR3 spans 12 residues. The germline gives CDR1 MNHEY, CDR2 SVGAGI. The chain's CDR3 is CASSPGPYEQYF. CDR3 in DNA: TGTGCCAGCAGCCCGGGACCCTACGAGCAGTACTTC.

There are a few counts of this clonotype. The chain uses TRBV29-1 and TRBJ1-1; D may be TRBD1 (6 bases). The V end was cut by 7 bases, the J end by 1 base, with 7 bases between. Germline values: CDR1 SQVTM, CDR2 ANQGSEA. The CDR3 runs 11 residues. Written as DNA, the CDR3 is TGCAGCGGGACAGAGAACACTGAAGCTTTCTTT. Protein sequence: CSGTENTEAFF. The variable domain in full, with the rest retrieved from reference TRBV29-1 and TRBJ1-1, is SAVISQKPSRDICQRGTSLTIQCQVDSQVTMMFWYRQQPGQSLTLIATANQGSEATYESGFVIDKFPISRPNLTFSTLTVSNMSPEDSSIYLCSGTENTEAFFGQGTRLTVV.

The rearrangement joins TRBV7-8 to TRBJ1-2; D ambiguous. The CDR3 extends over 12 amino acids. Per germline, CDR1 SGHVS and CDR2 FQNEAQ. V lost 4 bases to trimming and J lost 6 bases, with 9 bases between them. CDR3 sequence: CASSYHRDGYTF. The CDR3 DNA is TGTGCCAGCAGCTACCACAGAGATGGCTACACCTTC.

V and J are TRBV18 and TRBJ2-7, with 7 positions matching TRBD2. This CDR3 is built from 14 residues. The V and J ends lost 6 bases and 3 bases, in that order; junction bases with no gene match: 8. Germline values: CDR1 KGHSH, CDR2 LQKENI. CDR3 amino acids: CASSPGLADYEQYF. CDR3 bases: TGTGCCAGCTCGCCGGGGCTAGCGGACTACGAGCAGTACTTC.

The chain employs TRBV28 and TRBJ1-5, with D unresolved. The germline V gene encodes CDR1 MDHEN and CDR2 SYDVKM. Trimming took off 4 bases at V and 5 bases at J, with 15 bases between the two ends. CDR3 length equals 15 residues. The CDR3 loop reads CASSYIWSADQPQHF. CDR3 coding DNA: TGTGCCAGCAGTTATATTTGGAGTGCCGATCAGCCCCAGCATTTT.

The genes are TRBV5-1 and TRBJ2-1, with D maybe TRBD2 (6 bases). The CDR3 totals 16 residues. Looked up from germline, CDR1 is SGHRS and CDR2 is YFSETQ. V lost 1 base to trimming and J lost 12 bases, with 23 bases between them. CDR3 sequence: CASSLSPSGGSVGQFF. The CDR3 coding sequence is TGCGCCAGCAGCTTGTCTCCCAGTGGGGGGAGTGTGGGGCAGTTCTTC.

This clonotype was recorded once. The V gene is TRBV5-5, the J gene TRBJ1-6; the D is unclear. Deletions cut 4 bases from V and 6 bases from J, with 5 bases between. Germline CDR1 and CDR2: SGHKS and YYEKEE (reference sequence). This CDR3 is built from 12 residues. This CDR3 reads CASSMINSPLHF. DNA of the CDR3: TGTGCCAGCAGCATGATTAATTCACCCCTCCACTTT.

CDR3 DNA sequence: TGTGCCAGCAGTTACCCAGGGGTACACGAGCAGTACTTC. Translated: CASSYPGVHEQYF. The chain employs TRBV6-5 and TRBJ2-7; a weak D match, TRBD1 (6 bases). Deletions cut 2 bases from V and 5 bases from J, with 10 bases between. Germline CDR1 MNHEY, CDR2 SVGAGI. This CDR3 has 13 residues.

The CDR3 nucleotides are TGTGCCAGCAGGCCGAATGGGGCCCAAGAGACCCAGTACTTC. Translating it yields CASRPNGAQETQYF. The chain recombines TRBV3-1 with TRBJ2-5; a possible D gene is TRBD1 (5 bases). Trimming took off 6 bases at V and 1 base at J, with 12 bases between the two ends. Germline lookup yields CDR1 LGHDT and CDR2 YNNKEL (reference sequence). This CDR3 has 14 residues.

The chain is built from TRBV28 and TRBJ1-5, with D perhaps TRBD1 (5 bases). Germline V gene sequence: CDR1 MDHEN, CDR2 SYDVKM. The CDR3 is 16 residues long. The V gene lost 5 bases and the J gene lost 0 bases, with 14 bases spanning the gap. CDR3 loop: CASSVPQGRSNQPQHF. In DNA, the CDR3 is TGTGCCAGCAGTGTACCCCAGGGCCGTAGCAATCAGCCCCAGCATTTT.

The chain has TRBV18 and TRBJ1-5; maybe TRBD1 (6 bases). V lost 6 bases, J lost 4 bases, and 16 bases lay in between. Germline CDR1 reads KGHSH; CDR2 reads LQKENI. The CDR3 runs 15 residues. Here the CDR3 DNA reads TGTGCCAGCTCCCTGCGTAACAGGGATAATCAGCCCCAGCATTTT. Translation: CASSLRNRDNQPQHF.

The chain uses TRBV27 and TRBJ2-3; D remains unclear. This CDR3 has 13 amino acids. The V gene's germline CDR1 is MNHEY and CDR2 SMNVEV (reference sequence). Trimming shortened V by 3 bases and J by 6 bases, and 10 bases separated the two germline ends. The CDR3 region is CASSFATWDTQYF. CDR3 in DNA: TGTGCCAGCAGTTTCGCGACGTGGGATACGCAGTATTTT.

This clonotype was counted a single time. CDR3 sequence reads: CASREGNYEQYF. CDR3 DNA sequence: TGTGCCAGCAGAGAGGGGAACTACGAGCAGTACTTC. This chain uses TRBV2 with TRBJ2-7, with D perhaps being TRBD1 or TRBD2 (5 bases each). Per the germline V gene, CDR1 is SNHLY and CDR2 is FYNNEI. The CDR3 contains 12 residues. V was shortened by 6 bases and J by 3 bases, with 9 bases between the two germline ends.

V and J are TRBV19 and TRBJ2-7, with D unresolved. Deletions cut 6 bases from V and 4 bases from J, with 19 bases between. Germline CDR1 and CDR2: LNHDA and SQIVND (reference sequence). The CDR3 contains 15 residues. The CDR3 loop reads CASSLNIGRVYEQYF. CDR3 in DNA: TGTGCCAGTAGCCTCAATATAGGTAGGGTTTACGAGCAGTACTTC.

CDR3 residues: CASSQETGVNTGELFF. Written as DNA, the CDR3 is TGTGCCAGCAGCCAAGAAACGGGAGTGAACACCGGGGAGCTGTTTTTT. The chain combines TRBV4-2 with TRBJ2-2; possible D gene TRBD2, 6 bases. With 0 bases removed from V and 1 base from J, the gap between germline ends came to 9 bases. This CDR3 contains 16 residues. Looked up from germline, CDR1 is LGHNA and CDR2 is YNFKEQ.